The 20 T cell receptor beta chains below come from one sample, sequenced in a study of T cells in Graves' hyperthyroidism and ophthalmopathy. The CDR3 regions of TCR beta were amplified from RNA transcripts. The study used the HTBI primer set for a first-round RT-PCR of the TCR CDR3. TCRdb analysed the multiplex PCR reads with MiXCR anew, one entry per CDR3 protein. The sample consists of 550,000 to 800,000 distinct CDR3 sequences, roughly 17% of them appearing once. The sequencing input was blood. The receptors stem from a man younger than 30 with Graves' hyperthyroidism.

The chain combines TRBV10-3 with TRBJ1-5; no firm D call. V dropped 10 bases and J dropped 3 bases, with 10 bases sitting between them. Germline V gene lookup returns CDR1 ENHRY and CDR2 SYGVKD. CDR3 length: 12 residues. CDR3 residues: CATADPNQPQHF. For the CDR3, the DNA is TGTGCCACCGCGGACCCCAATCAGCCCCAGCATTTT.

This clonotype was counted a few times. The V and J genes are TRBV30 and TRBJ2-5; perhaps TRBD2 as D (7 bases). Trimming shortened V by 3 bases and J by 5 bases, and 16 bases separated the two germline ends. Germline CDR1 and CDR2: GTSNPN and SVGIG (reference sequence). The length of the CDR3 is 14 residues. The CDR3 sequence is CAWRRGGGWETQYF. The CDR3 bases are TGTGCCTGGAGGAGAGGGGGAGGGTGGGAGACCCAGTACTTC. Variable domain in full (rest from reference TRBV30 and TRBJ2-5): SQTIHQWPATLVQPVGSPLSLECTVEGTSNPNLYWYRQAAGRGLQLLFYSVGIGQISSEVPQNLSASRPQDRQFILSSKKLLLSDSGFYLCAWRRGGGWETQYFGPGTRLLVL.

There are many counts of this clonotype. The CDR3 nucleotides read TGTGCCAGCAGCCGCCGACGGGGGTCCACAGATACGCAGTATTTT. It encodes CASSRRRGSTDTQYF. The chain joins TRBV7-2 to TRBJ2-3, with a possible D match to TRBD2 (6 bases). Trimming shortened V by 5 bases and J by 2 bases, and 14 bases separated the two germline ends. In germline, CDR1 is SGHTA, CDR2 FQGNSA. The CDR3 runs to 15 residues.

In regard to this clonotype: It may be a read error: a sequence one base away is much more abundant. CDR3 in amino acids: CVSSGSGPSTSSYNSPLHF. The CDR3 DNA reads TGTGTCAGCAGTGGATCGGGACCGAGTACGAGCTCCTATAATTCACCCCTCCACTTT. This chain links TRBV28 with TRBJ1-6; possible D gene TRBD1, 5 bases. Germline V gives CDR1 MDHEN, CDR2 SYDVKM. There are 19 residues in the CDR3.

This clonotype was found many times. V and J are TRBV2 and TRBJ2-1; D not resolved. The CDR3 totals 10 residues. V was cut by 4 bases and J by 8 bases, with 3 bases left in between. Germline CDR1 SNHLY, CDR2 FYNNEI. CDR3 coding DNA: TGTGCCAGCAGTGCATATGAGCAGTTCTTC. Translation gives CASSAYEQFF. Complete variable domain (other parts from reference TRBV2 and TRBJ2-1): EPEVTQTPSHQVTQMGQEVILRCVPISNHLYFYWYRQILGQKVEFLVSFYNNEISEKSEIFDDQFSVERPDGSNFTLKIRSTKLEDSAMYFCASSAYEQFFGPGTRLTVL.

The chain is built from TRBV27 and TRBJ2-1; D could derive from TRBD1 or TRBD2 (6 bases each). The V gene lost 7 bases and the J gene lost 3 bases, with 13 bases spanning the gap. CDR1 and CDR2 from the germline V gene are MNHEY and SMNVEV (reference sequence). This CDR3 contains 14 residues. The CDR3 region is CASIRGGSYNEQFF. In nucleotides, the CDR3 is TGTGCCAGCATCCGAGGGGGGAGCTACAATGAGCAGTTCTTC.

This clonotype was counted between two and nine times. The gene calls are TRBV14 and TRBJ2-5; 12 nucleotides agree with TRBD2. After removal of 5 bases from V and 13 bases from J, the junction contained 8 bases not matched to a gene. The CDR3 extends over 13 amino acids. Germline V lookup: CDR1 SGHDN, CDR2 FVKESK. This CDR3 is CASSAATSGSRYF. The CDR3 DNA sequence: TGTGCCAGCAGCGCCGCGACTAGCGGGAGTCGGTACTTC. Filled out from reference TRBV14 and TRBJ2-5, the complete variable domain reads EAGVTQFPSHSVIEKGQTVTLRCDPISGHDNLYWYRRVMGKEIKFLLHFVKESKQDESGMPNNRFLAERTGGTYSTLKVQPAELEDSGVYFCASSAATSGSRYFGPGTRLLVL.

The CDR3 bases are TGTGCCAGCAGTTTACCCGGGACAGGGGAAAATCAGCCCCAGCATTTT. Translation: CASSLPGTGENQPQHF. This rearrangement joins TRBV28 to TRBJ1-5; 10 nucleotides line up with TRBD1. Germline CDR1 reads MDHEN; CDR2 reads SYDVKM. This CDR3 has 16 amino acids. Losses at the gene ends were 2 bases for V and 4 bases for J; bases not matched to a gene: 5.

In DNA form, the CDR3 reads TGCGCCAGCAGCTTAATCCCCCCATACAATGAGCAGTTCTTC. Translation: CASSLIPPYNEQFF. The rearrangement joins TRBV5-1 to TRBJ2-1; D unclear. CDR1 and CDR2 (germline): SGHRS, YFSETQ. This CDR3 is built from 14 residues. V lost 2 bases and J 4 bases, leaving 10 bases between the germline ends.

The genes are TRBV28 and TRBJ2-5, with 7 bases aligning to TRBD1. The CDR3 sequence is 16 residues long. The ends lost 4 bases at V and 1 base at J; junction bases unmatched: 9. From germline, CDR1 is MDHEN and CDR2 SYDVKM. CDR3 sequence (DNA): TGTGCCAGCAGTTGCCCCGGACAGGAGCTCCAAGAGACCCAGTACTTC. Amino acids: CASSCPGQELQETQYF.

The chain recombines TRBV19 with TRBJ1-4; D is unclear. Germline loops: CDR1 LNHDA, CDR2 SQIVND (reference sequence). This CDR3 contains 16 residues. The germline V and J ends were trimmed by 7 bases and 0 bases, with 15 bases remaining between them. In nucleotides, the CDR3 is TGTGCCAGTAACCGGTGGCTCCGCGCAACTAATGAAAAACTGTTTTTT. Amino acids: CASNRWLRATNEKLFF.

This clonotype was observed a handful of times. V gene TRBV9 combines with J gene TRBJ2-1; 13 bases are a match to TRBD2. Looked up from germline, CDR1 is SGDLS and CDR2 is YYNGEE. This CDR3 comprises 16 residues. The V and J ends lost 7 bases and 7 bases, in that order; junction bases with no gene match: 11. In DNA, the CDR3 is TGTGCCAGCCCCGGGGACGGGACTAGCGGGACGAATGAGCAGTTCTTC. This encodes CASPGDGTSGTNEQFF.

This clonotype was detected a few times. The chain joins TRBV10-3 to TRBJ2-7; 7 nucleotides agree with TRBD2. This CDR3 spans 16 amino acids. V lost 2 bases to trimming and J lost 3 bases; unmatched junction nucleotides: 10. Germline V gene sequence: CDR1 ENHRY, CDR2 SYGVKD. The CDR3 sequence is CAISEGAGVANYEQYF. DNA for the CDR3: TGTGCCATCAGTGAGGGGGCGGGAGTGGCTAACTACGAGCAGTACTTC.

This clonotype was found many times. As DNA, the CDR3 is TGTGCCAGCAGCTTAGTTGGGAACACAGATACGCAGTATTTT. Residues: CASSLVGNTDTQYF. The chain couples TRBV11-2 to TRBJ2-3, with no clear D. The CDR3 loop spans 14 amino acids. V gave up 1 base and J gave up 2 bases, with 7 bases separating them. Germline CDR1 reads SGHAT; CDR2 reads FQNNGV.

The chain uses TRBV5-5 and TRBJ1-2; TRBD1 matches 9 bases. The germline V gene has CDR1 SGHKS and CDR2 YYEKEE (reference sequence). The length of the CDR3 is 17 residues. V gave up 3 bases and J gave up 3 bases; unmatched junction bases: 12. The CDR3 nucleotides are TGTGCCAGCAGCTCAATATTTCCGGGACAGGGCCACTATGGCTACACCTTC. Its protein is CASSSIFPGQGHYGYTF.

This clonotype has a count of ten or more. This chain connects TRBV12-3 or TRBV12-4 to TRBJ2-5; D is undetermined. This CDR3 region has 14 residues. V was clipped by 6 bases and J by 2 bases, with 13 bases between them. CDR3 residues: CASSLSTFQETQYF. The CDR3 region has the DNA TGTGCCAGCAGCCTAAGCACTTTTCAAGAGACCCAGTACTTC.

This clonotype was seen more than once but under ten times. The rearrangement joins TRBV27 to TRBJ2-3; 8 nucleotides agree with TRBD2. Germline V gene sequence: CDR1 MNHEY, CDR2 SMNVEV (reference sequence). The CDR3 totals 15 residues. J was trimmed by 0 bases and V by 4 bases; bases with no gene match: 3. In DNA form, the CDR3 reads TGTGCCAGCAGTTCAGCGGGGGCTAGCACAGATACGCAGTATTTT. Translating it yields CASSSAGASTDTQYF.

The CDR3 spells CASSEEMGWGLATQYF. The CDR3 DNA reads TGTGCCAGCAGTGAAGAGATGGGGTGGGGTTTGGCGACCCAGTACTTC. V and J are TRBV6-1 and TRBJ2-5; D unresolved. Trimming removed 1 base at V and 7 bases at J, with 19 bases between. The V gene's germline CDR1 is MNHNS and CDR2 SASEGT. The CDR3 loop spans 16 amino acids.

The chain employs TRBV15 and TRBJ2-1; 7 nucleotides match TRBD1. J gave up 3 bases and V 2 bases, and 1 base lay outside the gene matches. The CDR3 is 14 amino acids. Germline CDR1 LNHNV, CDR2 YYDKDF (reference sequence). The CDR3 DNA sequence: TGTGCCACCAGCAGACAGGGGGTCTACAATGAGCAGTTCTTC. Translating gives CATSRQGVYNEQFF.

This clonotype has ten or more counts. The gene calls are TRBV28 and TRBJ1-2; D remains ambiguous. Trimming took 8 bases from V and 7 from J, leaving 20 bases between them. CDR3 length equals 14 residues. The germline CDR1 and CDR2 sequences are MDHEN and SYDVKM. In nucleotides, the CDR3 is TGTGCCAGCCTGAGCTGGGAAAGTGATCGTGGCTACACCTTC. Translating gives CASLSWESDRGYTF.